This T cell receptor beta chain was found in a study of monozygotic twins with inflammatory bowel disease. Study results and caveats: Among patients, repertoires may have gained variability from differing immunosuppressive treatments.

In regard to this clonotype: Antigen specificity is unknown.

From its re-call of the 5' RACE reads, TCRdb lists each CDR3 protein once, without DNA. The table lists about 160,000 distinct CDR3 sequences. Blood was collected, roughly 2.5 ml per donor. The total RNA came straight from whole blood, and T cells were not sorted beforehand. The sequenced sample consisted of blood. This receptor was obtained from a human donor with ulcerative colitis or Crohn's disease, or a healthy co-twin of an affected twin (not recorded which).

CDR3 region: CASRTGGTGEQYF. J is TRBJ2-7 and V is TRBV12-3 or TRBV12-4; lacking DNA, the TRBD1 call made by TCRdb goes unchecked. CDR3 length equals 13 residues.